This TCR beta chain was profiled in a study of human T cells and chemical hapten exposure (dated by TCRdb to the early 2020s). Background for the entire study: Libraries were pooled for sequencing, and per-sample TCR yields varied mainly because of small differences in library volumes within the pool. This study followed changes in the peripheral blood TCR repertoire in vivo during primary and secondary sensitization of alopecia patients to the hapten diphenylcyclopropenone (DPC). For every blood RNA sample, sequencing covered both the TCR alpha and TCR beta chains. Here is what the overall study found, with its caveats: DPC sensitization did not change how many TCRs were above 1 in 1000 frequency, and no evidence was found of alterations in global repertoire structure. After repeated subsampling, the strength of the expansion versus patch-test correlation and the threshold at which it became significant changed.

According to the study, the label for this sample's time point signals: healthy volunteer bleed at 2 weeks. Total RNA was extracted from unfractionated whole blood collected in Tempus Blood RNA tubes. A few healthy volunteers were used as TCR sequencing controls and were bled at day 0, 2 weeks and 6 weeks. The library was built by means of RACE. TCRdb lists the instrument as NextSeq 500. During library preparation, unique molecular identifiers were attached to individual cDNA molecules so that TCRs could be counted quantitatively and reproducibly. On the authors' methods: A median of roughly 99,000 TCRs per sample was observed, with a range of about 23,224 to 690,600. The Decombinator software suite was used to annotate V, J and CDR3 in the TCR reads. Every sample was subsampled to the same number of TCRs (28,000) for the PS versus PT1 abundance plots. TCRs were defined as expanded if absent before sensitization and observed at least eight times at the 2-week time point. TCRdb trimmed public reads at Q25 via fastp, called clones via MiXCR and kept in-frame beta chains. Each CDR3 protein gets just one entry, which takes the most common genes and DNA from the rows behind it. These V and J calls rely on TCRdb rather than the paper's analysis. Present in this sample are approximately 44,000 distinct CDR3 sequences, 4.4% of which were seen just once. The ten biggest clones cover roughly 5.8% of the sample.

This clonotype was detected ten times or more. This receptor's antigen is unknown. Qualities for individual bases were not recorded, and no much larger clone is one base off. This TCR was recovered from a human donor in good health. Some clones in this sample may be carry-over from other donors' samples. Sequencing was carried out using whole blood.

The CDR3 loop reads CASSPSREVGEQYF. The DNA reads TGTGCCAGCTCACCCAGCAGGGAAGTTGGCGAGCAGTACTTC. The rearranged chain carries TRBV18 and TRBJ2-7; the best D guess is TRBD1, with 5 bases matching. V is clipped by 3 bases and J by 6 bases, and the sequence between their germline boundaries is 15 bases long. Including the terminal cysteine and phenylalanine, the CDR3 comprises 14 residues. The read is trimmed to its CDR3 DNA, 42 bases read in frame from base 1. Sequences KGHSH (CDR1) and LQKENI (CDR2) are obtained from the germline V gene.